This note documents a single T cell receptor beta chain sequence. Original data processing: Amplification of reference gene primers was used by the study to estimate nucleated cell counts. Here immunoSEQ multiplex PCR was the method, and the copy in TCRdb shows in-frame clones only, minus some. V, J and clone size were drawn from that table, and D and trimming were deduced from the DNA. The sample carries 73,000 or so clones, about nine tenths recorded once. This CDR3 spans 15 amino acids. V lost 2 bases and J lost 4, with 14 bases in between. This entry is derived from a study of blood T cell repertoires in COVID-19. Overall study context: The analysed material was cDNA or gDNA that came from T cells, B-cell-depleted T cells, or PBMCs.

The sample was peripheral blood. The source is a human donor with active COVID-19. The donor label of this sample is uncertain. The chain couples TRBV23-1 to TRBJ1-2; tentatively, D is TRBD1 (6 bases). TRBV23-1 is flagged as an ORF with uncertain function. The CDR3 coding sequence is TGCGCCAGCAGTCAAGGGACACCGCCCGGCTATGGCTACACCTTC. Its translation: CASSQGTPPGYGYTF.